Following are 20 T cell receptor beta chains from one sample sequenced in a study of shared clonotypes between healthy human individuals. CD8 cells regarded as naive lacked CD45RO, were positively chosen for CCR7, and omitted terminally differentiated effector memory CD45RA+ cells. Produced via immunoSEQ multiplex PCR; TCRdb's table is partial and in-frame only. The sample yields 700,000 to 950,000 clones, approximately 96% seen once. The sequenced sample consisted of naive CD8+ T cells sorted from blood. These receptors were collected from a man aged 25-45 years in good health.

The gene calls are TRBV15 and TRBJ2-3; 11 nucleotides match TRBD1. Germline CDR1 reads LNHNV; CDR2 reads YYDKDF (reference sequence). J was trimmed by 0 bases and V by 8 bases; bases with no gene match: 4. The CDR3 is 15 residues long. The CDR3 DNA reads TGTGCCACCCGGACAGGGGGCAGTAGCACAGATACGCAGTATTTT. Protein product: CATRTGGSSTDTQYF.

The rearrangement uses TRBV5-1 and TRBJ2-7, with D perhaps being TRBD1 or TRBD2 (6 bases each). The CDR3 length is 14 residues. Looked up from germline, CDR1 is SGHRS and CDR2 is YFSETQ. V lost 0 bases, J lost 6 bases, and 13 bases lay in between. CDR3 bases: TGCGCCAGCAGCTTGGCCACGGGGGCCTCCGAGCAGTACTTC. It codes for CASSLATGASEQYF.

This chain uses TRBV11-2 with TRBJ1-5; 9 positions match TRBD1. This CDR3 has 18 amino acids. The trim removed 8 bases at V and 0 bases at J, leaving 14 bases unmatched. Germline CDR1 SGHAT, CDR2 FQNNGV. CDR3 sequence reads: CASQKRDRARDSNQPQHF. The CDR3 DNA reads TGTGCCAGCCAGAAGAGGGACAGGGCAAGGGATAGCAATCAGCCCCAGCATTTT.

The chain couples TRBV28 to TRBJ2-7; 10 bases line up with TRBD2. The germline gives CDR1 MDHEN, CDR2 SYDVKM. This CDR3 has 19 amino acids. The trim removed 2 bases at V and 3 bases at J, leaving 16 bases unmatched. The CDR3 is CASSLDRASSGSKVYEQYF. In DNA, the CDR3 is TGTGCCAGCAGTTTAGACAGGGCGTCTAGCGGGAGCAAAGTCTACGAGCAGTACTTC.

The rearrangement uses TRBV27 and TRBJ1-5; D not resolved. Deletions cut 5 bases from V and 4 bases from J, with 12 bases between. Germline V CDR1 and CDR2: MNHEY, SMNVEV (reference sequence). The CDR3 covers 14 residues. The CDR3: CASSRVGSNQPQHF. As DNA, the CDR3 is TGTGCCAGCAGTAGAGTGGGGTCAAATCAGCCCCAGCATTTT.

The chain employs TRBV19 and TRBJ2-1; 8 bases fit TRBD2. The V gene end was trimmed by 6 bases and the J gene end by 1 base; junction bases not matched to a gene: 8. The V gene's germline CDR1 is LNHDA and CDR2 SQIVND (reference sequence). There are 16 residues in the CDR3. CDR3 bases: TGTGCCAGTAGCACCCTAAGCGGGAGTTCCTACAATGAGCAGTTCTTC. Translated, it gives CASSTLSGSSYNEQFF.

The chain recombines TRBV9 with TRBJ2-4, with a weak D call TRBD2 (6 bases). V dropped 0 bases and J dropped 7 bases, with 11 bases sitting between them. From germline, CDR1 is SGDLS and CDR2 YYNGEE. The length of the CDR3 is 14 residues. Here the CDR3 reads CASSVGREGNIQYF. In DNA form, the CDR3 reads TGTGCCAGCAGCGTAGGGAGGGAAGGGAACATTCAGTACTTC.

The genes are TRBV2 and TRBJ2-7; 8 bases are shared with TRBD1. CDR3 length: 13 residues. The germline CDR1 and CDR2 sequences are SNHLY and FYNNEI. After removal of 4 bases from V and 4 bases from J, the junction contained 3 bases not matched to a gene. CDR3 sequence (DNA): TGTGCCAGCAGTGCACAGGGGGAATACGAGCAGTACTTC. It translates to CASSAQGEYEQYF.

The V gene is TRBV6-1, the J gene TRBJ2-7; perhaps TRBD2 as D (5 bases). The germline V and J ends were trimmed by 4 bases and 3 bases, with 16 bases remaining between them. The CDR3 has 15 residues. The germline CDR1 and CDR2 sequences are MNHNS and SASEGT. This CDR3 is CASSADVTADYEQYF. The CDR3 region has the DNA TGTGCCAGCAGTGCAGACGTCACAGCGGACTACGAGCAGTACTTC.

This chain uses TRBV29-1 with TRBJ2-7; no firm D call. The ends were cut back, 4 bases at V and 1 base at J, with 8 bases in the middle. The CDR3 runs 12 residues. CDR1 is SQVTM and CDR2 is ANQGSEA in the germline V gene. DNA for the CDR3: TGCAGCGTTGCGGCCGATTCCTACGAGCAGTACTTC. This encodes CSVAADSYEQYF.

Of note for this clone: Mismatch with germline at one junction end may stem from a read error. The V gene is TRBV7-9, the J gene TRBJ2-7; 8 nucleotides agree with TRBD2. The CDR3 runs 14 residues. Germline CDR1 and CDR2: SEHNR and FQNEAQ (reference sequence). The CDR3 nucleotides are TGTGCCAGCAGCCTAGCGGGCCGTCAAGACGAGCAGTACTTC. This gives the protein CASSLAGRQDEQYF.

This clone showed up just once. The CDR3 nucleotides are TGTGCCAGCAGTTACGACAGAGGCGTGAACACTGAAGCTTTCTTT. Its translation is CASSYDRGVNTEAFF. This rearrangement joins TRBV6-5 to TRBJ1-1, with TRBD1 as a possible D gene (5 bases). Trimming cost V 2 bases and J 0 bases, with 10 bases left between them. Germline V CDR1 and CDR2: MNHEY, SVGAGI. The CDR3 consists of 15 residues.

The chain joins TRBV11-2 to TRBJ2-3; D may be TRBD2 (5 bases). The length of the CDR3 is 16 residues. Trimming shortened V by 7 bases and J by 6 bases, and 23 bases separated the two germline ends. The germline CDR1 and CDR2 sequences are SGHAT and FQNNGV. The CDR3 sequence: CASTLSPREPSDTQYF. The CDR3 DNA reads TGTGCCAGCACTCTATCCCCCCGGGAACCCTCCGATACGCAGTATTTT.

The V and J genes are TRBV29-1 and TRBJ2-1, with 8 bases matching TRBD2. The CDR3 sequence is 20 residues long. The J segment lost 0 bases and the V segment lost 0 bases, leaving 16 bases of the junction unmatched. Germline V CDR1 and CDR2: SQVTM, ANQGSEA. The CDR3 sequence: CSVEDLQRASGRSSYNEQFF. CDR3 in DNA: TGCAGCGTTGAAGATCTTCAACGGGCTAGCGGGCGGAGCTCCTACAATGAGCAGTTCTTC.

V and J are TRBV11-3 and TRBJ2-1; D unresolved. The CDR3 spans 13 residues. The V gene's germline CDR1 is SGHNT and CDR2 YENEEA. The V and J ends lost 3 bases and 5 bases respectively, with 8 bases between them. The CDR3 sequence: CASSLGSNNEQFF. For the CDR3, the DNA is TGTGCCAGCAGCTTGGGCAGCAACAATGAGCAGTTCTTC.

The chain has TRBV7-9 and TRBJ2-1, with a weak D call TRBD1 (6 bases). Trimming took 10 bases from V and 7 from J, leaving 11 bases between them. Germline-derived CDR1 and CDR2 are SEHNR and FQNEAQ (reference sequence). The CDR3 length is 11 residues. The CDR3 spells CAIQQGNEQFF. The CDR3 nucleotides read TGTGCCATCCAACAGGGAAATGAGCAGTTCTTC.

The rearrangement joins TRBV15 to TRBJ2-7, with no clear D. CDR1 is LNHNV and CDR2 is YYDKDF in the germline V gene (reference sequence). The CDR3 sequence is 14 residues long. Trimming stripped 1 base from V and 4 bases from J, with 11 bases between. The CDR3 DNA is TGTGCCACCAGCAGAGGGGTACACCCATACGAGCAGTACTTC. Translated: CATSRGVHPYEQYF.

As DNA, the CDR3 is TGTGCCAGCAGCCCGCCGGACGGGCGCTACGAGCAGTACTTC. Protein sequence: CASSPPDGRYEQYF. This chain uses TRBV7-9 with TRBJ2-7; D unresolved. CDR3 length: 14 amino acids. Trimming removed 5 bases at V and 3 bases at J, with 14 bases between. CDR1 is SEHNR and CDR2 is FQNEAQ in the germline V gene (reference sequence). Complete variable domain (other parts from reference TRBV7-9 and TRBJ2-7): DTGVSQNPRHKITKRGQNVTFRCDPISEHNRLYWYRQTLGQGPEFLTYFQNEAQLEKSRLLSDRFSAERPKGSFSTLEIQRTEQGDSAMYLCASSPPDGRYEQYFGPGTRLTVT.

This chain uses TRBV19 with TRBJ2-7; 11 bases are a match to TRBD1. The germline CDR1 and CDR2 sequences are LNHDA and SQIVND (reference sequence). This CDR3 has 15 residues. The V segment lost 5 bases and the J segment 1 base; nucleotides outside the gene matches: 4. CDR3 sequence: CASSHGTGGSYEQYF. CDR3 in DNA: TGTGCCAGTAGTCACGGGACAGGGGGGTCCTACGAGCAGTACTTC.

The CDR3 loop is CASSYYRDPPYGYTF. DNA of the CDR3: TGTGCCAGCAGCTATTACCGGGACCCACCGTATGGCTACACCTTC. V usage is TRBV5-6 and J usage is TRBJ1-2; possibly TRBD1 for D (5 bases). This CDR3 has 15 residues. The V and J ends lost 3 bases and 5 bases respectively, with 17 bases between them. CDR1 and CDR2 (germline): SGHDT, YYEEEE.